This T cell receptor (beta chain) stems from a study of T-cell memory formation after mild COVID-19. Across the study: In these data, TCR clusters were largely donor specific.

V lost 4 bases and J 4 bases, leaving 9 bases between the germline ends. The CDR3 is made up of 12 amino acids. CDR1 and CDR2 (germline): SQVTM, ANQGSEA. Study-wide points: Clones shrinking from day 15 to 85 showed even CD4/CD8 mixes; later expanders tilted CD4+. The pre-infection memory compartment contained some responding clones, suggesting cross-reactive memory joined.

TCRdb analysed the 5' RACE reads with MiXCR anew, one entry per CDR3 protein. The table lists roughly 450,000 distinct CDR3 sequences, roughly 18% of them singletons. Remarks on this clonotype: Its antigen is as yet unknown.

This receptor was identified in a man between 18 and 29 years old who had mild COVID-19 (a few samples of this study predate the infection). Cell type and time point are not known. Sequencing input: PBMCs or a T cell subset sorted from them (not recorded which). V gene TRBV29-1 combines with J gene TRBJ2-3; D is undetermined. CDR3 nucleotides: TGCAGCGTTGGGGAAGTAGCAGATACGCAGTATTTT. This sequence encodes CSVGEVADTQYF.